The entry below describes one TCR beta chain. The entry originates in a study of OX40 agonist ivuxolimab in advanced cancers. The table came from immunoSEQ multiplex PCR; TCRdb's copy has only in-frame clones and leaves some out. The repertoire holds about 14,000 clones, with roughly 82% as singletons. The sample consisted of CD4+ or CD8+ T cells sorted from blood, taken in a trial of the OX40 agonist ivuxolimab. The TCR originated in an adult with an advanced solid tumor such as melanoma, head and neck, liver or kidney cancer.

The CDR3 loop is CASSPPIADTQYF. In DNA form, the CDR3 reads TGTGCCAGCAGCCCACCTATAGCAGATACGCAGTATTTT. The chain is built from TRBV5-6 and TRBJ2-3; D not resolved. CDR1 is SGHDT, CDR2 YYEEEE, per germline. V was clipped by 4 bases and J by 4 bases, with 10 bases between them. This CDR3 comprises 13 residues.